This T cell receptor (beta chain) was captured by sequencing in a study of T cell repertoires in cytomegalovirus infection. About the study: Carrying CMV and the relevant HLA type showed in public TCR beta signatures.

TCRdb reprocessed the reads via MiXCR and lists one record per CDR3 protein. The data hold around 770,000 distinct CDR3 sequences, with about 28% observed a single time. V was shortened by 4 bases and J by 2 bases, with 12 bases between the two germline ends. Germline lookup yields CDR1 MGHRA and CDR2 YSYEKL. The CDR3 consists of 14 residues. Study outcomes and limitations: Within the response measured ex vivo, HLA-C-restricted CMV-specific TCR beta clonotypes were dominant.

This clonotype has just a few counts. No antigen is known for it. The sequence was collected from a human donor in good health (CMV status not recorded). Some clones in this sample may be carry-over from other donors' samples. Sample: cultured CD8+ T cells from PBMCs, taken from culture after CMV antigen stimulation. The chain has TRBV4-1 and TRBJ2-7; D ambiguous. The CDR3, as DNA: TGCGCCAGCAGCCGTCCATTAAGCCCCTACGAGCAGTACTTC. This gives the protein CASSRPLSPYEQYF.